Listed below are T cell receptor beta chains from one sample, sequenced in a study of cytomegalovirus exposure and HLA in healthy donors. Using immunoSEQ multiplex PCR, the repertoire was profiled, and TCRdb retains in-frame clones only, with some absent. Of about 240,000 clones listed, 78% are singletons. Material: PBMCs. The receptors were sampled from a boy between 5 and 17 years old in good health and CMV-seronegative. Each CDR3 is given with its conserved first and last residue. D genes are given only for firm matches. Expanded clones get a size class; other rows say once, few or many, or leave the size out.

j_call,clone_size,v_call,d_call,cdr3_nt,cdr3_aa
TRBJ1-2,.,TRBV6-1,.,TGTGCCAGCAGTGAAGCGCTTCCCAGGGCCAAGGGCTACACCTTC,CASSEALPRAKGYTF
TRBJ1-2,.,TRBV29-1,TRBD1,TGCAGCGTTGGCGGACAGGGGGCGGATGGCTACACCTTC,CSVGGQGADGYTF
TRBJ1-6,.,TRBV6-1,.,TGTGCCAGCAGTGAAGGGGTTTGGGAGTATAATTCACCCCTCCACTTT,CASSEGVWEYNSPLHF
TRBJ2-3,.,TRBV29-1,.,TGCAGCGTTGAAGATCGGGATACGCAGTATTTT,CSVEDRDTQYF
TRBJ1-1,few,TRBV7-9,.,TGTGCCAGCAGCCGCGGGGAGGTTGGGACTGAAGCTTTCTTT,CASSRGEVGTEAFF
TRBJ1-5,.,TRBV9,.,TGTGCCAGCAGCGCCGGCCCGGGGTCTAGCAATCAGCCCCAGCATTTT,CASSAGPGSSNQPQHF
TRBJ2-5,.,TRBV7-8,.,TGTGCCAGCAGCCTCGATAGCTGGTCCCAGTACTTC,CASSLDSWSQYF
TRBJ2-3,.,TRBV19,TRBD2,TGTGCCAGTAGTACTAGCGGGGGTCTCTCAGATACGCAGTATTTT,CASSTSGGLSDTQYF
TRBJ1-1,.,TRBV30,.,TGTGCCTGGAGTGTGAGGTTTAACACTGAAGCTTTCTTT,CAWSVRFNTEAFF
TRBJ1-2,.,TRBV19,.,TGTGCCAGTAGTATCGGCCGGCGCGGAGGCTACACCTTC,CASSIGRRGGYTF
TRBJ2-3,.,TRBV11-3,.,TGTGCCAGCACCCACCGACGGGCGGGTCCCTCTAGAGATACGCAGTATTTT,CASTHRRAGPSRDTQYF
TRBJ2-5,.,TRBV7-2,.,TGTGCCAGCAGCTTAGTGGCAGGGAATCAAGAGACCCAGTACTTC,CASSLVAGNQETQYF
TRBJ1-6,.,TRBV30,.,TGTGCCTGGAGTGTCAAGCTGACCTATAATTCACCCCTCCACTTT,CAWSVKLTYNSPLHF
TRBJ1-4,.,TRBV11-3,.,TGTGCCAGCAGCTTAGAAGGAGGGTATAATGAAAAACTGTTTTTT,CASSLEGGYNEKLFF
TRBJ2-3,.,TRBV11-3,TRBD2,TGTGCCAGCACGAGCGGGGGCGTAATACGATCCACCTCAGATACGCAGTATTTT,CASTSGGVIRSTSDTQYF
TRBJ1-1,.,TRBV7-3,.,TGTGCCAGCAGCTTACCATCTGGCCTGAACACTGAAGCTTTCTTT,CASSLPSGLNTEAFF
TRBJ2-7,few,TRBV15,.,TGTGCCACCAGCAGAGGAACAGAGAACTACGAGCAGTACTTC,CATSRGTENYEQYF
TRBJ1-2,.,TRBV5-1,TRBD1,TGCGCCAGCAGCCCTTGGGACAGCGCTAACTATGGCTACACCTTC,CASSPWDSANYGYTF
TRBJ2-5,.,TRBV5-4,.,TGTGCCAGCAGCTTGCTGGCGGGGGCTGAAGAGACCCAGTACTTC,CASSLLAGAEETQYF
TRBJ2-7,.,TRBV9,.,TGTGCCAGCAGCGTAGGGGGTAGCGCCTACGAGCAGTACTTC,CASSVGGSAYEQYF
TRBJ1-1,.,TRBV4-1,TRBD1,TGCGCCAGCAGCCAAGATGGTACGACAGGGCGAAAAGCTTTCTTT,CASSQDGTTGRKAFF
TRBJ2-7,.,TRBV5-5,.,TGTGCCAGCAGCTTGCTCGCCCCCAGCTCCTACGAGCAGTACTTC,CASSLLAPSSYEQYF
TRBJ2-5,.,TRBV9,TRBD2,TGTGCCAGCAGCGATCGGCGGAGCGGGGGGTACCAAGAGACCCAGTACTTC,CASSDRRSGGYQETQYF
TRBJ1-2,.,TRBV15,.,TGTGCCACCAGCAGGGAGGGGCAGTTCTATGGCTACACCTTC,CATSREGQFYGYTF
TRBJ1-5,.,TRBV5-1,TRBD1,TGCGCCAGCAGCTCCGGGACAGGGGTTCAGCCCCAGCATTTT,CASSSGTGVQPQHF
TRBJ1-1,few,TRBV6-4,TRBD1,TGTGCCAGCAGTGAATCCAACAGGGGGCATCGGACTGAAGCTTTCTTT,CASSESNRGHRTEAFF
TRBJ1-2,.,TRBV7-6,.,TGTGCCAGCAGCTTAGAGAATAGGGGGGGCTATGGCTACACCTTC,CASSLENRGGYGYTF
TRBJ2-1,.,TRBV2,TRBD1,TGTGCCAGCAGGGGGACAGGGTACGGTGAGCAGTTCTTC,CASRGTGYGEQFF
TRBJ2-3,.,TRBV7-6,.,TGTGCCAGCAGAATGAACCCGACTAGCACAGATACGCAGTATTTT,CASRMNPTSTDTQYF
TRBJ2-7,.,TRBV29-1,.,TGCAGCGCTGTTGGGCGGGGAGTTTCCTACGAGCAGTACTTC,CSAVGRGVSYEQYF
TRBJ2-5,.,TRBV4-1,TRBD1,TGCGCCAGCAGCCGTCTCCCCCCCTCAGGGGGAGAGACCCAGTACTTC,CASSRLPPSGGETQYF
TRBJ1-5,.,TRBV6-6,TRBD1,TGTGCCAGCAGTTACTCGACTTGGACAGGGGGACAGCCCCAGCATTTT,CASSYSTWTGGQPQHF
TRBJ2-5,.,TRBV5-1,.,TGCGCCAGCAGCTTGCCCGCCGCGGGAGAGACCCAGTACTTC,CASSLPAAGETQYF
TRBJ1-6,few,TRBV27,.,TGTGCCAGCAGTACCTGGGACACTTTAAATTCACCCCTCCACTTT,CASSTWDTLNSPLHF
TRBJ1-1,.,TRBV4-1,.,TGCGCCAGCAGCCCCGGCGGCGGTGAAGCTTTCTTT,CASSPGGGEAFF
TRBJ2-6,.,TRBV30,.,TGTGCCTGGGCCCGGGGTGACATCTCTGGGGCCAACGTCCTGACTTTC,CAWARGDISGANVLTF
TRBJ1-4,.,TRBV6-1,.,TGTGCCAGCAGTGAAGCGGCGGCGGGGTTGGAAAAACTGTTTTTT,CASSEAAAGLEKLFF
TRBJ2-3,.,TRBV6-1,TRBD2,TGTGCCAGCAGTAAGACTAGCAGCACAGATACGCAGTATTTT,CASSKTSSTDTQYF
TRBJ2-1,.,TRBV11-2,TRBD2,TGTGCCAGCAGCCCTAGCGGGAGTCGTTACAATGAGCAGTTCTTC,CASSPSGSRYNEQFF
TRBJ1-6,.,TRBV5-4,.,TGTGCCAGCAGCCCGACAGGTCTTAATAATTCACCCCTCCACTTT,CASSPTGLNNSPLHF
TRBJ2-5,.,TRBV11-2,.,TGTGCCAGCAGCTTAGCCGGAGAGACCCAGTACTTC,CASSLAGETQYF
TRBJ1-5,few,TRBV5-5,.,TGTGCCAGCAGCGCCTCCCCCCCCAGCGCCTATAGCAATCAGCCCCAGCATTTT,CASSASPPSAYSNQPQHF
TRBJ2-1,.,TRBV5-1,TRBD1,TGCGCCAGCAGCCCAGGGACAGTTGGGGGCCACTCCTACAATGAGCAGTTCTTC,CASSPGTVGGHSYNEQFF
TRBJ2-2,.,TRBV19,TRBD2,TGTGCCAGTAGGGGGACTAGCCGAGGCGCCGGGGAGCTGTTTTTT,CASRGTSRGAGELFF
TRBJ1-2,.,TRBV29-1,.,TGCAGCGTCCGGGGGGGGGCTAACTATGGCTACACCTTC,CSVRGGANYGYTF
TRBJ2-1,.,TRBV9,TRBD1,TGTGCCAGCAGCCCCCGAGGGACAGGTGTCTACAATGAGCAGTTCTTC,CASSPRGTGVYNEQFF